A single sample is the source of the 10 T cell receptor beta chains below, sequenced in a study of OX40 agonist ivuxolimab in advanced cancers. Measured with immunoSEQ multiplex PCR; TCRdb has only the in-frame clones, and not every one. Altogether some 80,000 clones are present, over 75% being singletons, with the ten largest covering 0.6% to 0.9%. The sequenced sample was CD4+ or CD8+ T cells sorted from blood, obtained in a trial of the OX40 agonist ivuxolimab. These receptors originate from an adult with an advanced solid tumor such as melanoma, head and neck, liver or kidney cancer.

V is TRBV6-1 and J is TRBJ2-1; 10 bases agree with TRBD1. Germline assignment: CDR1 MNHNS and CDR2 SASEGT. The CDR3 sequence is 16 residues long. The trim removed 3 bases at V and 4 bases at J, leaving 6 bases unmatched. The CDR3 bases are TGTGCCAGCAGTGACTTTGGGGACAGGGGATACAATGAGCAGTTCTTC. Its protein is CASSDFGDRGYNEQFF.

The chain carries TRBV11-2 and TRBJ2-3; 8 positions match TRBD2. The CDR3 is 15 residues long. Germline loops: CDR1 SGHAT, CDR2 FQNNGV. The V gene end was trimmed by 5 bases and the J gene end by 10 bases; junction bases not matched to a gene: 14. The CDR3 sequence is CASSPPGGGLVPQYF. The CDR3 DNA follows: TGTGCCAGCAGCCCTCCAGGCGGGGGGCTTGTCCCGCAGTATTTT. The full variable domain, in which reference TRBV11-2 and TRBJ2-3 provide the parts outside the CDR3, is EAGVAQSPRYKIIEKRQSVAFWCNPISGHATLYWYQQILGQGPKLLIQFQNNGVVDDSQLPKDRFSAERLKGVDSTLKIQPAKLEDSAVYLCASSPPGGGLVPQYFGPGTRLTVL.

This clone was detected only once. The rearrangement joins TRBV30 to TRBJ1-6; D is unclear. CDR1 and CDR2 from the germline V gene are GTSNPN and SVGIG (reference sequence). The length of the CDR3 is 13 residues. Trimming took off 2 bases at V and 8 bases at J, with 10 bases between the two ends. The chain's CDR3 is CAWSPDGDSPLHF. The CDR3 DNA reads TGTGCCTGGAGTCCCGACGGAGATTCACCCCTCCACTTT.

This clone was seen a handful of times. In the same sample, other DNA sequences code for this CDR3. The rearrangement links TRBV18 to TRBJ2-3; no definite D call. Trimming removed 2 bases at V and 2 bases at J, with 2 bases between. CDR1 and CDR2 from the germline V gene are KGHSH and LQKENI. The length of the CDR3 is 12 residues. CDR3 region: CASSPSTDTQYF. The CDR3, as DNA: TGTGCCAGCTCACCATCCACAGATACGCAGTATTTT.

The CDR3 nucleotides are TGCGCCAGCAGCCCCCAGGGGGCTTATGGCTACACCTTC. This gives the protein CASSPQGAYGYTF. The chain joins TRBV5-1 to TRBJ1-2; 8 bases match TRBD1. The CDR3 has 13 residues. With V trimmed by 4 bases and J by 5 bases, 4 bases remained unmatched. Germline CDR1 reads SGHRS; CDR2 reads YFSETQ.

This clone was observed a few times. The rearrangement joins TRBV9 to TRBJ2-1; 11 bases match TRBD2. There are 16 residues in the CDR3. The germline V gene has CDR1 SGDLS and CDR2 YYNGEE. The trim removed 0 bases at V and 6 bases at J, leaving 5 bases unmatched. CDR3: CASSVEIAGGLNEQFF. DNA for the CDR3: TGTGCCAGCAGCGTAGAAATAGCGGGGGGGCTCAATGAGCAGTTCTTC.

The rearrangement links TRBV19 to TRBJ2-3; possibly TRBD2 for D (5 bases). Germline assignment: CDR1 LNHDA and CDR2 SQIVND (reference sequence). The CDR3 extends over 14 amino acids. Trimming cost V 5 bases and J 4 bases, with 13 bases left between them. The CDR3 loop reads CASSRGKSADTQYF. The CDR3 DNA is TGTGCCAGTAGTCGGGGAAAGTCCGCAGATACGCAGTATTTT.

The J gene is TRBJ1-2, the V gene TRBV19; D call uncertain. The CDR3 spans 13 residues. Germline-derived CDR1 and CDR2 are LNHDA and SQIVND (reference sequence). V was cut by 8 bases and J by 6 bases, with 16 bases left in between. Here the CDR3 DNA reads TGTGCCAGTTCTCCCACCCGTGGGGATGGCTACACCTTC. This gives the protein CASSPTRGDGYTF.

The J gene is TRBJ1-5, the V gene TRBV28; tentatively, D is TRBD1 (6 bases). The CDR3 is made up of 14 amino acids. V lost 5 bases, J lost 1 base, and 9 bases lay in between. Germline V gene sequence: CDR1 MDHEN, CDR2 SYDVKM. The CDR3 loop reads CASSRTESNQPQHF. Written as DNA, the CDR3 is TGTGCCAGCAGTCGGACAGAGAGCAATCAGCCCCAGCATTTT. Complete variable domain (other parts from reference TRBV28 and TRBJ1-5): DVKVTQSSRYLVKRTGEKVFLECVQDMDHENMFWYRQDPGLGLRLIYFSYDVKMKEKGDIPEGYSVSREKKERFSLILESASTNQTSMYLCASSRTESNQPQHFGDGTRLSIL.

The chain has TRBV2 and TRBJ1-6; a weak D match, TRBD1 (5 bases). Germline loops: CDR1 SNHLY, CDR2 FYNNEI. This CDR3 spans 13 amino acids. V shed 6 bases and J shed 9 bases, with 12 bases lying between them. This CDR3 is CASRTGTASPLHF. DNA for the CDR3: TGTGCCAGCAGGACCGGGACGGCTTCACCCCTCCACTTT.